The T cell receptor beta chain under discussion was sequenced for a study of OX40 agonist ivuxolimab in advanced cancers. Study as a whole: With a range of roughly 23 to 90, age averaged approximately 64 years, and about 82% were male.

Using immunoSEQ multiplex PCR, the repertoire was profiled, and TCRdb retains in-frame clones only, with some absent. The sample carries approximately 11,000 clones, 86% recorded once. CDR1 MRHNA and CDR2 SNTAGT come from the germline V gene. Trimming shortened V by 5 bases and J by 6 bases, and 17 bases separated the two germline ends. This CDR3 has 15 residues. Researchers took blood at baseline, on cycle 4 day 1, and on cycle 7 day 1. The V call is TRBV6-4, the J call TRBJ2-1; D possibly corresponds to TRBD2 (6 bases). Specimen: CD4+ or CD8+ T cells sorted from blood, collected in a trial of the OX40 agonist ivuxolimab. This receptor was taken from an adult with an advanced solid tumor such as melanoma, head and neck, liver or kidney cancer. This CDR3 reads CASSRGTHGSNEQFF. The CDR3 DNA is TGTGCCAGCAGTCGCGGGACGCATGGAAGCAATGAGCAGTTCTTC.